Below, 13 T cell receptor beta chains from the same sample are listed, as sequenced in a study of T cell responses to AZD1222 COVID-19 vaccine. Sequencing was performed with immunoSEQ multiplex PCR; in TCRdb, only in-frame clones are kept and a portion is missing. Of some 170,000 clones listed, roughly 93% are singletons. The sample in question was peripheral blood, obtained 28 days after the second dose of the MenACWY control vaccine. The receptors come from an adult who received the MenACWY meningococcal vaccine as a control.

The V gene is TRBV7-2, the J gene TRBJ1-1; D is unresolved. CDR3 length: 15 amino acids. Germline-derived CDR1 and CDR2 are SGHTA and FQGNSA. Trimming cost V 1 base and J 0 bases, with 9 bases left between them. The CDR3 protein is CASSLGSGLNTEAFF. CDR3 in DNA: TGTGCCAGCAGCTTAGGCAGCGGCCTGAACACTGAAGCTTTCTTT. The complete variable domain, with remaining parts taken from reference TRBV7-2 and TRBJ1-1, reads GAGVSQSPSNKVTEKGKDVELRCDPISGHTALYWYRQSLGQGLEFLIYFQGNSAPDKSGLPSDRFSAERTGGSVSTLTIQRTQQEDSAVYLCASSLGSGLNTEAFFGQGTRLTVV.

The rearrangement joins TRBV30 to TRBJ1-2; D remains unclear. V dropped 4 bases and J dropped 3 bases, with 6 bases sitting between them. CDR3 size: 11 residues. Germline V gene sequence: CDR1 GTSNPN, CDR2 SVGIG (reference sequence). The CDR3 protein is CAWTNYYGYTF. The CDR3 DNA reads TGTGCCTGGACCAACTACTATGGCTACACCTTC.

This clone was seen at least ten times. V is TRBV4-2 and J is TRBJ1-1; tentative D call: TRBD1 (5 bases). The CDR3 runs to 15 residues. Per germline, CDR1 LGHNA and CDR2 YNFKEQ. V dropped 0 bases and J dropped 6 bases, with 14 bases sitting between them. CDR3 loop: CASSQDDLGRSEAFF. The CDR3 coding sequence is TGTGCCAGCAGCCAAGATGACTTGGGGCGGTCTGAAGCTTTCTTT.

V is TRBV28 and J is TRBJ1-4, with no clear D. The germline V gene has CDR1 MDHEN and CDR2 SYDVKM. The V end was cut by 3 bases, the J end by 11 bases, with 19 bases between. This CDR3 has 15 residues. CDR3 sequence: CASSLPGSQIHKLFF. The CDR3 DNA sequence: TGTGCCAGCAGTTTGCCCGGGTCCCAAATCCACAAACTGTTTTTT. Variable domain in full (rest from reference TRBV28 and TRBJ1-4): DVKVTQSSRYLVKRTGEKVFLECVQDMDHENMFWYRQDPGLGLRLIYFSYDVKMKEKGDIPEGYSVSREKKERFSLILESASTNQTSMYLCASSLPGSQIHKLFFGSGTQLSVL.

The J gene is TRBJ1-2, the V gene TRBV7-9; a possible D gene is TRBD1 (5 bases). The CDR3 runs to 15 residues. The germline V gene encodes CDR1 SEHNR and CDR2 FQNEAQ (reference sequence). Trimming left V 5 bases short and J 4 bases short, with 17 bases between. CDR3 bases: TGTGCCAGCAGCCCACAGGTCCTAACCTCCTATGGCTACACCTTC. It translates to CASSPQVLTSYGYTF.

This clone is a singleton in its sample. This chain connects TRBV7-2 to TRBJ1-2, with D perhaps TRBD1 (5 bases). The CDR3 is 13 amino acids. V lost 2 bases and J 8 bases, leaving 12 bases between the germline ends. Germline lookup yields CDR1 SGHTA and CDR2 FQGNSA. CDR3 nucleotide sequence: TGTGCCAGCAGCTTATACACTGGGGACGGCTACACCTTC. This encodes CASSLYTGDGYTF.

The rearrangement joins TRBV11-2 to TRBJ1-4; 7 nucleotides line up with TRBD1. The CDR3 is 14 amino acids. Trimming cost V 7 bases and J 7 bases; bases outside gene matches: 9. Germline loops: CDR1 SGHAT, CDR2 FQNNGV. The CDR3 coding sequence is TGTGCCAGCACCCAGAGGGGGCAGGGTGAAAAACTGTTTTTT. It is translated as CASTQRGQGEKLFF.

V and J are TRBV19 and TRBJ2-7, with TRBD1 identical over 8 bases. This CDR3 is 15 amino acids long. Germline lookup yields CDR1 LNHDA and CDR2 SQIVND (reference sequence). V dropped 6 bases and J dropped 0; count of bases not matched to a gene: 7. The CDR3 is CASSRGQASSYEQYF. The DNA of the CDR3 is TGTGCCAGTAGCCGGGGACAGGCGAGCTCCTACGAGCAGTACTTC.

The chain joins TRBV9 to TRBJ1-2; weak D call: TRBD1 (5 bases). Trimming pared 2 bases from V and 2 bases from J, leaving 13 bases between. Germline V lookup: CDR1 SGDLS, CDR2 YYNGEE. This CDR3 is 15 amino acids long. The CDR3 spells CASSVGTVGNYGYTF. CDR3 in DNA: TGTGCCAGCAGCGTGGGGACCGTGGGAAACTATGGCTACACCTTC.

For the CDR3, the DNA is TGCGCCAGCAGCCGGACCCTTACAGGGGCGGGCAATCAGCCCCAGCATTTT. It translates to CASSRTLTGAGNQPQHF. This chain uses TRBV4-1 with TRBJ1-5, with 7 bases aligning to TRBD1. The trim removed 4 bases at V and 2 bases at J, leaving 11 bases unmatched. Germline-derived CDR1 and CDR2 are MGHRA and YSYEKL. The CDR3 consists of 17 residues.

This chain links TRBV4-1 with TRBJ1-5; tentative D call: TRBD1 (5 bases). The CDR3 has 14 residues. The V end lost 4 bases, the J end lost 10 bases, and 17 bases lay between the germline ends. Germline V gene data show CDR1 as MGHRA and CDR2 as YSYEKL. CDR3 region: CASSPRQIGPPQHF. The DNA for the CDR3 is TGCGCCAGCAGCCCACGACAGATAGGGCCACCCCAGCATTTT.

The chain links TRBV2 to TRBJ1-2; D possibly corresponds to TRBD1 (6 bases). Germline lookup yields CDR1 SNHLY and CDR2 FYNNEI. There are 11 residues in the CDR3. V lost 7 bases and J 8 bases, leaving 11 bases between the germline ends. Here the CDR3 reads CASKGGGGYTF. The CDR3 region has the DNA TGTGCCAGCAAGGGCGGGGGCGGCTACACCTTC.

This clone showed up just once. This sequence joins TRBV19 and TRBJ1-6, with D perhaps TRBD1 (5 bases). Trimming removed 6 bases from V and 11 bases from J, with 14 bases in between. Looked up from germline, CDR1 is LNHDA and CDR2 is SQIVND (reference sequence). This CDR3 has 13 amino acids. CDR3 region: CASSNLGETPLHF. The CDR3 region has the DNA TGTGCCAGTAGCAACTTGGGGGAGACACCCCTCCACTTT. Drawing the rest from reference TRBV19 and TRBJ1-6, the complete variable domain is DGGITQSPKYLFRKEGQNVTLSCEQNLNHDAMYWYRQDPGQGLRLIYYSQIVNDFQKGDIAEGYSVSREKKESFPLTVTSAQKNPTAFYLCASSNLGETPLHFGNGTRLTVT.